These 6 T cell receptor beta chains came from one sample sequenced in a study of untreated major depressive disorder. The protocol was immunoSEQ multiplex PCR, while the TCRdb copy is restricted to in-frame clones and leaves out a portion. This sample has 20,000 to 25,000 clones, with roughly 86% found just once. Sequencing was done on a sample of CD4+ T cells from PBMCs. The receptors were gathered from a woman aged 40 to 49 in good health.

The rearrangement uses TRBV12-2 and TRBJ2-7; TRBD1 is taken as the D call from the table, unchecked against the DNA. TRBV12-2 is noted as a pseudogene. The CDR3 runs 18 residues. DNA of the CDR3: TGTGCAAGTCGCTTAGAGGACCTCCTATGGGCAGGGGTGAGGGAGCAGTACGTC. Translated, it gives CASRLEDLLWAGVREQYV.

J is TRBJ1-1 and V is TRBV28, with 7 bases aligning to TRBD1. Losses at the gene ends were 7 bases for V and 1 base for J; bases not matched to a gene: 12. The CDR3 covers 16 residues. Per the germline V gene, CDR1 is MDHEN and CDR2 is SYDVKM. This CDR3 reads CASISRGGSGNTEAFF. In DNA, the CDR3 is TGTGCCAGCATCTCGAGAGGGGGCTCGGGGAACACTGAAGCTTTCTTT. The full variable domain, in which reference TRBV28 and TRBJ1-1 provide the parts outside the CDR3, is DVKVTQSSRYLVKRTGEKVFLECVQDMDHENMFWYRQDPGLGLRLIYFSYDVKMKEKGDIPEGYSVSREKKERFSLILESASTNQTSMYLCASISRGGSGNTEAFFGQGTRLTVV.

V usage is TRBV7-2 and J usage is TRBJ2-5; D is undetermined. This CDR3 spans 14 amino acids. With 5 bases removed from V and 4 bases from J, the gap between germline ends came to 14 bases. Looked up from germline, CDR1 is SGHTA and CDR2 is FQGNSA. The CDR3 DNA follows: TGTGCCAGCAGCCCTGGGAACGTGGGAGAGACCCAGTACTTC. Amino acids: CASSPGNVGETQYF.

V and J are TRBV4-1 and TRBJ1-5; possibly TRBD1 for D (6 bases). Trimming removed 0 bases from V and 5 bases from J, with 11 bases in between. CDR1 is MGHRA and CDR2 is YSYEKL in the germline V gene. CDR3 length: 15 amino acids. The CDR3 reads CASSQDAGAYQPQHF. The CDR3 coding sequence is TGCGCCAGCAGCCAAGATGCAGGGGCCTATCAGCCCCAGCATTTT.

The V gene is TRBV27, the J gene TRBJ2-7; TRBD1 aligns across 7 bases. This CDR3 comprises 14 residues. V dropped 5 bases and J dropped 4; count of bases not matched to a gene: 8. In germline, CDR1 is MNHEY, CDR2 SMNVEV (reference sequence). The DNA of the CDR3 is TGTGCCAGCAGTGTACGCAGGGGGTGGTACGAGCAGTACGTC. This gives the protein CASSVRRGWYEQYV.

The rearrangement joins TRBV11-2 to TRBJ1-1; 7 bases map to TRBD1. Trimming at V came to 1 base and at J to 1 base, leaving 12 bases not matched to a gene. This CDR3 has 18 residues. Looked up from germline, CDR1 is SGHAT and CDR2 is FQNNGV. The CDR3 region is CASSLARGSLGKNTEAFF. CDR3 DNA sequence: TGTGCCAGCAGCTTAGCCAGGGGGTCATTGGGAAAGAACACTGAAGCTTTCTTT.